This T cell receptor beta chain emerged from a study of spatial heterogeneity in lung cancer. Time point in this sample: blood at routine non-recurrence follow-up after resection. Sequencing was performed on whole RNA extracted from tumor and nontumor lung tissue, or from frozen PBMC, and the material was left unsorted. V trimming: 5 bases; J trimming: 5 bases; junction bases outside the gene matches: 4. The length of the CDR3 is 14 residues. Germline V gene sequence: CDR1 SGHTA, CDR2 FQGNSA. This clonotype appeared many times. Each CDR3 protein gets one entry after TCRdb re-called the 5' RACE reads with MiXCR. Of fewer than 20,000 distinct CDR3 sequences listed, about 9% are singletons.

The chain employs TRBV7-2 and TRBJ2-7; 12 bases are shared with TRBD1. The TCR originated in a male donor with early-stage non-small cell lung cancer. Sequencing used PBMCs, obtained at follow-up. The CDR3 nucleotides read TGTGCCAGCAGCGGGACAGGGGGCATCAACGAGCAGTACTTC. Translating it yields CASSGTGGINEQYF. The entire variable domain, with the rest obtained from reference TRBV7-2 and TRBJ2-7, is as follows: GAGVSQSPSNKVTEKGKDVELRCDPISGHTALYWYRQSLGQGLEFLIYFQGNSAPDKSGLPSDRFSAERTGGSVSTLTIQRTQQEDSAVYLCASSGTGGINEQYFGPGTRLTVT.